What follows describes a single T cell receptor (beta chain). The J segment lost 4 bases and the V segment lost 10 bases, leaving 4 bases of the junction unmatched. The CDR3 has 13 amino acids. Germline-derived CDR1 and CDR2 are ENHRY and SYGVKD. Unique molecular identifiers were in the cDNA, with template-switch universal primer binding. Each CDR3 protein gets one entry after TCRdb re-called the 5' RACE reads with MiXCR. Here the sample spans hundreds of thousands of distinct CDR3 sequences, roughly 20% being singletons. This specimen comes from a study of identical twins. This sample also appeared in a second study, on T cells expressing NK-cell markers.

The sequence was obtained from a woman under 30 in good health. The V gene is TRBV10-3, the J gene TRBJ2-2, with 9 bases that match TRBD2. Sequencing used PBMCs. The CDR3 DNA is TGTGCCACCGTAGCGGGAGCCACCGGGGAGCTGTTTTTT. Residues: CATVAGATGELFF.